The 8 T cell receptor beta chains given below trace back to one sample, sequenced in a study of Ad26.COV2.S vaccination and SARS-CoV-2 variants listed by TCRdb under 2021. This specimen's time point label, interpreted: individuals recovered from natural SARS-CoV-2 infection. Libraries were built with the immunoSEQ multiplex PCR assay. TCRdb provides this immuneACCESS table in a form limited to in-frame rearrangements. Some clones are lacking; in checked studies, under half of them reflect an unresolved V gene, and why the rest are absent is not known. This sample lists more than 150,000 clones; approximately 88% were detected once. The ten largest clones take up less than 6% of the sample. The source material was peripheral blood, sampled after recovery from COVID-19. The receptors originated from a human donor who had recovered from COVID-19.

The chain couples TRBV13 to TRBJ2-5, with D possibly TRBD2 on 5 matching bases. V lost 1 base and J lost 5, with 17 bases in between. The CDR3 length is 16 residues. From germline, CDR1 is PRHDT and CDR2 FYEKMQ (reference sequence). This chain's CDR3 is CASSLVRDPGGETQYF. CDR3 bases: TGTGCCAGCAGCTTAGTTCGAGATCCCGGCGGGGAGACCCAGTACTTC.

In this sample, this clone turned up many times. The CDR3 sequence is CASSSTGVGTEAFF. CDR3 nucleotides: TGCGCCAGCAGCTCGACAGGGGTTGGGACTGAAGCTTTCTTT. The V gene is TRBV5-1, the J gene TRBJ1-1, with 8 bases aligning to TRBD1. Unmatched junction bases numbered 6, after V lost 3 bases and J lost 5 bases. There are 14 residues in the CDR3. Germline V gene data show CDR1 as SGHRS and CDR2 as YFSETQ.

The chain links TRBV3-1 (or the pseudogene TRBV3-2) to TRBJ2-1, with TRBD2 identical over 11 bases. The CDR3 runs 14 residues. The V gene end was trimmed by 5 bases and the J gene end by 11 bases; junction bases not matched to a gene: 8. Germline CDR1 reads LGHDT; CDR2 reads YNNKEL (reference sequence). For the CDR3, the DNA is TGTGCCAGCAGCGGGACTAGCGGTCCTAATAAGCAGTTCTTC. Translating it yields CASSGTSGPNKQFF.

A single count supports this clone. The chain carries TRBV18 and TRBJ2-7; 7 nucleotides agree with TRBD1. Germline V gene data show CDR1 as KGHSH and CDR2 as LQKENI. The ends lost 7 bases at V and 2 bases at J; junction bases unmatched: 8. The CDR3 runs to 14 residues. CDR3 sequence: CASYDRAGTYEQYF. The CDR3 nucleotides read TGTGCCAGCTACGACAGGGCGGGCACCTACGAGCAGTACTTC.

The chain joins TRBV3-1 (or the pseudogene TRBV3-2) to TRBJ1-6; perhaps TRBD1 as D (5 bases). Germline lookup yields CDR1 LGHDT and CDR2 YNNKEL (reference sequence). The V end was cut by 5 bases, the J end by 9 bases, with 17 bases between. This CDR3 is built from 15 residues. The CDR3 is CASSKRGDMISPLHF. The CDR3 nucleotides read TGTGCCAGCAGCAAAAGAGGGGATATGATTTCACCCCTCCACTTT.

The chain links TRBV7-9 to TRBJ2-7; D unresolved. V was pared by 6 bases and J by 3 bases, with 9 bases between. Per germline, CDR1 SEHNR and CDR2 FQNEAQ (reference sequence). There are 12 residues in the CDR3. For the CDR3, the DNA is TGTGCCAGCAGTTCGGACGGCTACGAGCAGTACTTC. Translating gives CASSSDGYEQYF. The variable domain in full, with the rest retrieved from reference TRBV7-9 and TRBJ2-7, is DTGVSQNPRHKITKRGQNVTFRCDPISEHNRLYWYRQTLGQGPEFLTYFQNEAQLEKSRLLSDRFSAERPKGSFSTLEIQRTEQGDSAMYLCASSSDGYEQYFGPGTRLTVT.

The CDR3 coding sequence is TGCGCCAGCAGCTTGATGGGACAGGGGAGGAACGAGCAGTACTTC. Translating gives CASSLMGQGRNEQYF. This rearrangement joins TRBV5-1 to TRBJ2-7; TRBD1 agrees at 10 bases. Germline loops: CDR1 SGHRS, CDR2 YFSETQ. Germline trimming cut 1 base from V and 5 bases from J; bases unmatched to any gene: 6. This CDR3 is built from 15 residues.

The chain couples TRBV5-6 to TRBJ2-1, with D tentatively TRBD1 (6 bases). V was clipped by 0 bases and J by 5 bases, with 15 bases between them. CDR3 length: 16 amino acids. The germline V gene has CDR1 SGHDT and CDR2 YYEEEE. The chain's CDR3 is CASSLGPGTTNNEQFF. The CDR3 DNA is TGTGCCAGCAGCTTGGGTCCCGGGACAACCAACAATGAGCAGTTCTTC.